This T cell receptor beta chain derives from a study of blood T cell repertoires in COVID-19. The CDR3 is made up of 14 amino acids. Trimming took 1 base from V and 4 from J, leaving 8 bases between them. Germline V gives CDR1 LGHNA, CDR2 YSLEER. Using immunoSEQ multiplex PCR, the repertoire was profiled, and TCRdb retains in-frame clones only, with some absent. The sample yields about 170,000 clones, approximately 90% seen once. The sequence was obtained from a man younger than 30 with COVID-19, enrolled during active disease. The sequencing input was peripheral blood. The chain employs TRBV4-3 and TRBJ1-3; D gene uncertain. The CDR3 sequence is CASSQGEEGNTIYF. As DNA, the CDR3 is TGCGCCAGCAGCCAAGGCGAGGAAGGAAACACCATATATTTT.